This TCR beta chain was sequenced in a study of T cell responses to AZD1222 COVID-19 vaccine. Second doses at about 4 or about 12 weeks were pooled. Data came from immunoSEQ multiplex PCR; TCRdb stores just in-frame clones and leaves some out. The table has 100,000 or so clones, about 87% seen once. V gave up 0 bases and J gave up 6 bases, with 13 bases separating them. This CDR3 contains 15 residues. Germline CDR1 and CDR2: SGHDT and YYEEEE. The origin of this receptor is an adult who received the AZD1222 COVID-19 vaccine. The chain employs TRBV5-6 and TRBJ2-1; unclear D gene. This sample comprised peripheral blood, obtained 28 days after the second AZD1222 dose. CDR3 sequence (DNA): TGTGCCAGCAGCTTGGACAATCTCCCCCTCAATGAGCAGTTCTTC. Translating gives CASSLDNLPLNEQFF.